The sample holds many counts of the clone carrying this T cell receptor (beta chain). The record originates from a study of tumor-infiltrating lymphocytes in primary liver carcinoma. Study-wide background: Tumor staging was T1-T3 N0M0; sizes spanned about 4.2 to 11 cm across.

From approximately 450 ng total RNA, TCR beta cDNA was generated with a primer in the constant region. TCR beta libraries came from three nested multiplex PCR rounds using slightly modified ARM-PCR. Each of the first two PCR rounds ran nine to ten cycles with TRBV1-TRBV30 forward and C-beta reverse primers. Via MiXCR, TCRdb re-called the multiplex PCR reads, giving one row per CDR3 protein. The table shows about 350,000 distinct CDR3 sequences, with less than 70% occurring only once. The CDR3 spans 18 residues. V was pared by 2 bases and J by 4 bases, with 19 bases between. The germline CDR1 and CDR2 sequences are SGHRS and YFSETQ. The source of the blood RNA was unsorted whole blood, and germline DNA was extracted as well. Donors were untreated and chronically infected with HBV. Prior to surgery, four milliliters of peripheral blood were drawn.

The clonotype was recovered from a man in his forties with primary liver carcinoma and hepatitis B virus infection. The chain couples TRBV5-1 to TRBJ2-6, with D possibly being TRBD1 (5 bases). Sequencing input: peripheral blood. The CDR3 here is CASSFLSRAEFGANVLTF. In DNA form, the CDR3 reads TGCGCCAGCAGCTTCCTCTCCAGGGCCGAATTCGGGGCCAACGTCCTGACTTTC.